The sequence of this TCR beta chain was determined in a study of cytotoxic CD8 clonotypes in ibrutinib-treated CLL. Study summary: The subjects consisted of 11 to 12 relapsed/refractory and more than 14 treatment-naive individuals, with around 17 IGHV unmutated. Response samples were taken after a median around 11 months of treatment, range 6 to 36. Study-wide results and limits: The study found public clonotypes uncommon, contracting or stable on treatment.

Trimming cost V 0 bases and J 11 bases, with 10 bases left between them. The CDR3 covers 12 residues. CDR1 is LNHNV and CDR2 is YYDKDF in the germline V gene (reference sequence). This clone has just one count. Its antigen is currently unknown. Assay used: immunoSEQ multiplex PCR; TCRdb lists only in-frame clones, some missing. The sample has 150,000 or so clones, about four fifths seen once. The chain is built from TRBV15 and TRBJ1-1, with D perhaps matching TRBD1 (5 bases). Sample: PBMCs, taken after 12 months of ibrutinib treatment. The TCR comes from a human donor with chronic lymphocytic leukemia. CDR3 protein: CATSRDQGAAFF. The CDR3, as DNA: TGTGCCACCAGCAGAGATCAGGGTGCCGCTTTCTTT.